This T cell receptor beta chain was documented in a study of regulatory T cells in long-lasting Graves disease. Overall study context: Positivity for TSH receptor antibodies plus over 5 years of antithyroid drugs meant persistent Graves' disease. Study-level points and caveats: It was in persistent disease that TRBV28, TRBJ1-2 and TRBJ2-5 were favored. New patients shared about a thousand public clonotypes, fewer than the approximately 3,000 shared by persistent patients.

Regarding time point: persistent/refractory GD, antithyroid drugs over 5 years with positive TRAb. TCR sequences were obtained from RNA taken from PBMCs. Approximately 9 milliliters of peripheral blood were taken and placed in EDTA tubes. Of note for this clonotype: Its matching antigen is unknown.

Sequencing libraries for TCR beta were prepared with iRepertoire HTBI primers and Arm-PCR of CDR3 regions. TCRdb reanalysed the multiplex PCR reads using MiXCR and keeps one entry per CDR3 protein. Of 500,000 to 800,000 distinct CDR3 sequences in the sample, 25% to 35% were seen once. There are 14 residues in the CDR3. After removal of 5 bases from V and 8 bases from J, the junction contained 7 bases not matched to a gene. Per the germline V gene, CDR1 is LNHDA and CDR2 is SQIVND (reference sequence). The source of this sequence is a female donor with Graves disease. This rearrangement joins TRBV19 to TRBJ1-4; TRBD1 aligns across 8 bases. Specimen: peripheral blood mononuclear cells (PBMCs), collected when the disease was refractory, from a patient treated with antithyroid drugs. The CDR3 DNA sequence: TGTGCCAGTAGTCTGCAGGGGGCTTCGGAAAAACTGTTTTTT. Protein sequence: CASSLQGASEKLFF.